The following is a T cell receptor (beta chain) sequence with its context. Its antigen is currently unknown. Unmatched junction bases numbered 7, after V lost 1 base and J lost 7 bases. Germline V gene lookup returns CDR1 LGHNA and CDR2 YSLEER. This CDR3 spans 15 amino acids. Clones were read by immunoSEQ multiplex PCR, and TCRdb kept only the in-frame ones, dropping some. This sample has around 1,600 clones; around four fifths occur once, and the top ten carry 11%. The data stem from a study of immune cell composition in non-small cell lung cancer. Findings and caveats of the study: Lung adenocarcinomas had lower top 10 clone scores and clonality than squamous tumours. Squamous carcinomas (approximately 80%) more often had tumour-associated clones >0.5% than adenocarcinomas (around 35%).

The TCR comes from a human donor with non-small cell lung cancer. This sequence joins TRBV4-3 and TRBJ2-1; 7 bases match TRBD2. The sequenced material came from lung tumor tissue. Here the CDR3 reads CASSQASRGWNEQFF. In nucleotides, the CDR3 is TGCGCCAGCAGCCAAGCGTCGCGGGGGTGGAATGAGCAGTTCTTC.